The TCR beta chain under discussion was sequenced for a study of T cell repertoires in cytomegalovirus infection. As for the study in general: Recently identified HLA-C-restricted CMV epitopes were among the peptides used. Public TCR beta signatures indicated both CMV infection and matching HLA type. Whole-study results and caveats: The study found HLA-C-restricted CMV-specific TCR beta clonotypes dominating the ex vivo response.

As regards this clonotype: The antigen is undetermined.

MiXCR, applied by TCRdb to the reads, yields one record per CDR3 protein. The data hold 570,000 or so distinct CDR3 sequences, with about 39% observed a single time. Between the trimmed V and J ends, which lost 4 bases and 8 bases, there was a span of 18 bases. The length of the CDR3 is 14 residues. CDR1 is SGHKS and CDR2 is YYEKEE in the germline V gene (reference sequence). The receptor was derived from a human donor in good health (CMV status not recorded). Some clones in this sample may be carry-over from other donors' samples. The rearrangement joins TRBV5-5 to TRBJ1-2; TRBD1 is a possible D gene (5 bases). Sequencing was performed on cultured PBMCs, taken from culture after CMV antigen stimulation. DNA for the CDR3: TGTGCCAGCAGCACCGGACCAGATGGGGGAGGCTACACCTTC. Translating it yields CASSTGPDGGGYTF.